A selection of T cell receptor beta chains follows, all from one sample in a study of blood T cell repertoires in COVID-19. Profiled with immunoSEQ multiplex PCR; TCRdb holds only in-frame clones, not every one. The data show some 300,000 clones, more than 70% seen once. The sequenced sample was peripheral blood. The origin of the receptors is a woman aged 25-40 years who had recovered from COVID-19. Both conserved end residues are part of each CDR3. The D gene is left open where the match is weak. The size field is filled for only some rows; it gives once, few, many or a size class.

TRBV28	.	.	TRBJ1-2	CASEGDNYGYTF	TGTGCCAGCGAGGGGGACAACTATGGCTACACCTTC
TRBV5-4	.	.	TRBJ1-5	CASSFRGAGQPQHF	TGTGCCAGCAGCTTTCGGGGGGCCGGGCAGCCCCAGCATTTT
TRBV7-9	.	.	TRBJ2-7	CASTSGGFSYEQYF	TGTGCCAGCACCTCTGGAGGGTTCTCCTACGAGCAGTACTTC
TRBV28	TRBD1	.	TRBJ1-1	CASTLTGEDTEAFF	TGTGCCAGCACCCTGACAGGGGAAGACACTGAAGCTTTCTTT
TRBV5-8	.	.	TRBJ2-7	CASSLEGGASGEQYF	TGTGCCAGCAGCTTGGAAGGGGGAGCCTCCGGCGAGCAGTACTTC
TRBV7-9	.	.	TRBJ1-1	CASSPGLPNTEAFF	TGTGCCAGCAGCCCGGGACTTCCGAACACTGAAGCTTTCTTT
TRBV7-9	.	.	TRBJ2-1	CASSLVIEVEQFF	TGTGCCAGCAGCTTAGTGATAGAGGTAGAGCAGTTCTTC
TRBV28	.	.	TRBJ2-7	CASSFLPSMSGYEQYF	TGTGCCAGCAGTTTTCTTCCCTCGATGAGCGGATACGAGCAGTACTTC
TRBV5-1	.	.	TRBJ2-3	CASSLEPRSSAGTDTQYF	TGCGCCAGCAGCTTGGAGCCCCGGTCTAGCGCCGGCACAGATACGCAGTATTTT
TRBV9	.	.	TRBJ1-1	CASSVDGRGNTEAFF	TGTGCCAGCAGCGTAGATGGTCGGGGGAACACTGAAGCTTTCTTT
TRBV18	TRBD1	.	TRBJ1-3	CASSPDRGPGNTIYF	TGTGCCAGCTCACCGGACAGGGGTCCAGGAAACACCATATATTTT
TRBV11-2	TRBD1	.	TRBJ2-4	CASSVSGTGYIQYF	TGTGCCAGCAGCGTCTCCGGGACAGGGTACATTCAGTACTTC
TRBV7-9	.	many	TRBJ2-7	CASSLEGKRYEQYF	TGTGCCAGCAGCTTAGAGGGGAAGCGATACGAGCAGTACTTC
TRBV15	.	.	TRBJ2-1	CATSSKGQGYNEQFF	TGTGCCACCAGCAGCAAGGGGCAAGGCTACAATGAGCAGTTCTTC
TRBV28	TRBD1	.	TRBJ1-2	CASSLTSRDRVMDGYTF	TGTGCCAGCAGTTTAACGTCCCGGGACAGGGTGATGGATGGCTACACCTTC
TRBV10-3	TRBD1	once	TRBJ1-6	CAISPDRDSSPLHF	TGTGCCATCAGCCCCGATAGGGACAGCTCACCCCTCCACTTT
TRBV5-1	TRBD1	.	TRBJ1-2	CASSRDRGYGYTF	TGCGCCAGCAGCCGTGACAGGGGATACGGCTACACCTTC
TRBV3-1/TRBV3-2	TRBD1	.	TRBJ1-1	CASSQDQTGIAFF	TGTGCCAGCAGCCAAGACCAGACAGGGATAGCTTTCTTT
TRBV10-3	.	.	TRBJ2-3	CAISDSTGSQFSTDTQYF	TGTGCCATCAGTGACTCTACCGGGTCCCAATTCTCCACAGATACGCAGTATTTT
TRBV30	TRBD1	.	TRBJ2-5	CAWTTGRGQGETQYF	TGTGCCTGGACTACCGGTAGGGGACAGGGGGAGACCCAGTACTTC
TRBV6-5	.	.	TRBJ1-2	CASSPTENYGYTF	TGTGCCAGCAGCCCGACAGAAAACTATGGCTACACCTTC
TRBV29-1	.	.	TRBJ2-1	CTVRQGLGAYNEQFF	TGCACCGTCCGTCAGGGGCTAGGGGCCTACAATGAGCAGTTCTTC
TRBV7-9	TRBD1	.	TRBJ2-4	CASSPGTGAKNIQYF	TGTGCCAGCAGCCCCGGGACAGGGGCCAAAAACATTCAGTACTTC
TRBV15	TRBD1	.	TRBJ2-5	CATSRDPRRQGQQETQYF	TGTGCCACCAGCAGAGATCCTCGCCGACAGGGCCAACAAGAGACCCAGTACTTC
TRBV5-1	.	.	TRBJ1-1	CASSLQGMNTEAFF	TGCGCCAGCAGCCTGCAGGGGATGAACACTGAAGCTTTCTTT
TRBV10-3	.	.	TRBJ1-2	CAISDVGQNNYGYTF	TGTGCCATCAGTGATGTAGGACAGAATAACTATGGCTACACCTTC
TRBV6-2/TRBV6-3	.	.	TRBJ2-3	CASSYRDTTDTQYF	TGTGCCAGCAGTTACCGGGACACCACAGATACGCAGTATTTT
TRBV6-2/TRBV6-3	TRBD1	once	TRBJ2-3	CASSPLQGARTDTQYF	TGTGCCAGCAGTCCCTTACAGGGGGCCCGCACAGATACGCAGTATTTT
TRBV30	TRBD1	.	TRBJ1-1	CAWSVKTGASVTEAFF	TGTGCCTGGAGTGTTAAGACAGGGGCGTCTGTCACTGAAGCTTTCTTT
TRBV9	TRBD2	.	TRBJ2-1	CASSTSGDPYNEQFF	TGTGCCAGCAGCACTAGCGGGGACCCCTACAATGAGCAGTTCTTC
TRBV5-5	.	.	TRBJ1-1	CASSLVSGGATEAFF	TGTGCCAGCAGCTTGGTTAGCGGGGGCGCTACTGAAGCTTTCTTT
TRBV19	.	once	TRBJ1-1	CASSRAQGRTEAFF	TGTGCCAGTAGTAGGGCCCAAGGGAGAACTGAAGCTTTCTTT
TRBV30	TRBD1	.	TRBJ2-1	CAWSVPGGFNEQFF	TGTGCCTGGAGTGTACCAGGGGGCTTCAATGAGCAGTTCTTC
TRBV5-4	.	.	TRBJ2-1	CASSLVSSNEQFF	TGTGCCAGCAGCTTGGTTTCTAGCAATGAGCAGTTCTTC
TRBV2	.	.	TRBJ1-2	CASSEDISYGYTF	TGTGCCAGCAGTGAAGACATTTCCTATGGCTACACCTTC
TRBV5-1	.	.	TRBJ2-7	CASCRDISYEQYF	TGCGCCTCCTGCAGGGACATATCCTACGAGCAGTACTTC
TRBV25-1	.	.	TRBJ2-7	CASRGVTIYEQYF	TGTGCCAGCAGAGGGGTGACGATCTACGAGCAGTACTTC
TRBV6-1	TRBD1	once	TRBJ1-5	CASSEALGRGQGQPQHF	TGTGCCAGCAGTGAAGCGCTTGGCAGGGGGCAAGGCCAGCCCCAGCATTTT